This T cell receptor beta chain emerged from a study of CD8 T cells in Susac syndrome. Negative isolation was used for CD8+ and CD4+ T cells and FACS enrichment for TEMRA cells. Random hexamers were used to reverse transcribe roughly 0.5 to 1 ug of RNA. One entry per CDR3 protein, called by TCRdb with MiXCR from the immunoSEQ multiplex PCR reads. Of around 80,000 distinct CDR3 sequences listed, roughly 92% are singletons. The TCR originated in a human donor with Susac syndrome. The sequencing input was CD8+ T cells from PBMCs.

The CDR3: CASSGLINEKLFF. In DNA form, the CDR3 reads TGTGCCAGCAGCGGACTTATAAATGAAAAACTGTTTTTT. V and J are TRBV2 and TRBJ1-4; the D is unclear. The V gene lost 6 bases and the J gene lost 5 bases, with 10 bases spanning the gap. The germline V gene encodes CDR1 SNHLY and CDR2 FYNNEI. CDR3 size: 13 residues.